Each of the 15 T cell receptor beta chains below was sequenced from the same sample in a study of OX40 agonist ivuxolimab in advanced cancers. Profiling relied on immunoSEQ multiplex PCR, and the TCRdb table lists in-frame clones only, not all of them. The data hold about 91,000 clones, with around 84% observed a single time. The material sequenced was CD4+ or CD8+ T cells sorted from blood, taken in a trial of the OX40 agonist ivuxolimab. Receptors originate from an adult with an advanced solid tumor such as melanoma, head and neck, liver or kidney cancer.

The V gene is TRBV6-1, the J gene TRBJ1-5; the D gene is possibly TRBD1 (6 bases). In germline, CDR1 is MNHNS, CDR2 SASEGT. The CDR3 loop spans 16 amino acids. The V end lost 4 bases, the J end lost 0 bases, and 13 bases lay between the germline ends. The CDR3 DNA sequence: TGTGCCAGCAGTGTATTCAGGGGTGGTAGCAATCAGCCCCAGCATTTT. Its translation: CASSVFRGGSNQPQHF.

The chain uses TRBV28 and TRBJ1-2; D uncertain. V was shortened by 4 bases and J by 3 bases, with 9 bases between the two germline ends. CDR3 length: 13 residues. Per germline, CDR1 MDHEN and CDR2 SYDVKM. The CDR3: CASSSPGYYGYTF. The CDR3, as DNA: TGTGCCAGCAGTTCCCCGGGGTACTATGGCTACACCTTC.

The rearrangement links TRBV9 to TRBJ1-3; TRBD1 aligns across 10 bases. The CDR3 spans 14 residues. The J segment lost 8 bases and the V segment lost 4 bases, leaving 6 bases of the junction unmatched. Germline V gives CDR1 SGDLS, CDR2 YYNGEE. The CDR3 here is CASSSRTGGDTIYF. In DNA form, the CDR3 reads TGTGCCAGCAGCTCCCGGACAGGGGGAGACACCATATATTTT.

The V and J genes are TRBV7-2 and TRBJ2-2; the match to TRBD2 covers 9 bases. Germline CDR1 reads SGHTA; CDR2 reads FQGNSA. The ends lost 2 bases at V and 2 bases at J; junction bases unmatched: 9. This CDR3 comprises 18 residues. CDR3 sequence: CASSLFVAGVTNTGELFF. For the CDR3, the DNA is TGTGCCAGCAGCTTATTTGTAGCGGGGGTGACTAACACCGGGGAGCTGTTTTTT.

The V and J genes are TRBV5-5 and TRBJ1-2; D remains ambiguous. V lost 0 bases to trimming and J lost 2 bases, with 20 bases between them. Per germline, CDR1 SGHKS and CDR2 YYEKEE (reference sequence). The CDR3 has 18 amino acids. The chain's CDR3 is CASSLELGIRWPNYGYTF. The CDR3 bases are TGTGCCAGCAGCTTGGAACTCGGGATCCGCTGGCCAAACTATGGCTACACCTTC.

This chain links TRBV4-1 with TRBJ1-1; D not resolved. Looked up from germline, CDR1 is MGHRA and CDR2 is YSYEKL. The V and J ends lost 4 bases and 0 bases respectively, with 15 bases between them. The CDR3 is 16 residues long. The CDR3 is CASSPLGELMNTEAFF. Here the CDR3 DNA reads TGCGCCAGCAGCCCCCTTGGGGAGTTAATGAACACTGAAGCTTTCTTT.

There are a few counts of this clone. The chain uses TRBV18 and TRBJ2-3, with D maybe TRBD2 (6 bases). V was clipped by 8 bases and J by 5 bases, with 14 bases between them. Germline loops: CDR1 KGHSH, CDR2 LQKENI. The CDR3 contains 13 residues. The CDR3 here is CASGYTGGDTQYF. In nucleotides, the CDR3 is TGTGCCAGCGGGTACACCGGGGGAGATACGCAGTATTTT.

This clone occurred once. This chain joins TRBV7-6 and TRBJ1-5, with D perhaps matching TRBD1 (5 bases). The ends were cut back, 0 bases at V and 0 bases at J, with 12 bases in the middle. Germline CDR1 and CDR2: SGHVS and FNYEAQ. The CDR3 has 17 amino acids. CDR3 bases: TGTGCCAGCAGCTTAGCCGCGGCAGGGTATAGCAATCAGCCCCAGCATTTT. Its protein product is CASSLAAAGYSNQPQHF. Complete variable domain (other parts from reference TRBV7-6 and TRBJ1-5): GAGVSQSPRYKVTKRGQDVALRCDPISGHVSLYWYRQALGQGPEFLTYFNYEAQQDKSGLPNDRFSAERPEGSISTLTIQRTEQRDSAMYRCASSLAAAGYSNQPQHFGDGTRLSIL.

The V and J genes are TRBV7-2 and TRBJ1-1, with 9 bases matching TRBD1. J was trimmed by 4 bases and V by 4 bases; bases with no gene match: 7. The V gene's germline CDR1 is SGHTA and CDR2 FQGNSA. The CDR3 loop spans 15 amino acids. The CDR3 is CASSSGQGRGTEAFF. The CDR3 bases are TGTGCCAGCAGCTCCGGACAGGGGCGAGGCACTGAAGCTTTCTTT.

The chain uses TRBV6-1 and TRBJ1-5, with D perhaps TRBD1 (6 bases). With 6 bases removed from V and 3 bases from J, the gap between germline ends came to 15 bases. The CDR3 spans 15 residues. CDR1 is MNHNS, CDR2 SASEGT, per germline. CDR3 residues: CASRLQGVNNQPQHF. CDR3 nucleotides: TGTGCCAGCAGGCTACAGGGTGTTAACAATCAGCCCCAGCATTTT.

The chain is built from TRBV30 and TRBJ2-5, with TRBD2 as a possible D gene (5 bases). The DNA matches TRBJ2-7 better at its end, which makes the J call doubtful. The CDR3 extends over 12 amino acids. Germline V gene data show CDR1 as GTSNPN and CDR2 as SVGIG (reference sequence). The CDR3 loop reads CAWTGQRDEQYF. CDR3 in DNA: TGTGCCTGGACCGGCCAGAGGGACGAGCAGTACTTC.

The V gene is TRBV2, the J gene TRBJ1-4, with TRBD1 as a possible D gene (5 bases). V was trimmed by 0 bases and J by 5 bases, leaving 7 bases between them. The CDR3 is made up of 14 amino acids. CDR1 is SNHLY, CDR2 FYNNEI, per germline. In nucleotides, the CDR3 is TGTGCCAGCAGTGAAGCGGGACGGAATGAAAAACTGTTTTTT. Translated: CASSEAGRNEKLFF.

The chain uses TRBV10-3 and TRBJ2-5; D might be TRBD2 (5 bases). CDR1 and CDR2 (germline): ENHRY, SYGVKD. Trimming pared 7 bases from V and 4 bases from J, leaving 13 bases between. This CDR3 is 13 amino acids long. CDR3 region: CAIKPGGGETQYF. In DNA form, the CDR3 reads TGTGCCATCAAACCAGGCGGAGGAGAGACCCAGTACTTC.

The chain is built from TRBV19 and TRBJ1-1, with TRBD1 matching 8 bases. The V segment lost 5 bases and the J segment 6 bases; nucleotides outside the gene matches: 8. The germline gives CDR1 LNHDA, CDR2 SQIVND (reference sequence). The CDR3 is 14 amino acids. The CDR3 region has the DNA TGTGCCAGTAGTTTGACAGGGGCTTTCGCTGAAGCTTTCTTT. It specifies CASSLTGAFAEAFF.

This rearrangement joins TRBV18 to TRBJ2-2, with D possibly matching TRBD1 (6 bases). The V end was cut by 3 bases, the J end by 4 bases, with 15 bases between. From germline, CDR1 is KGHSH and CDR2 LQKENI. This CDR3 has 16 amino acids. The CDR3 protein is CASSPRTASSTGELFF. The CDR3 nucleotides are TGTGCCAGCTCACCGAGGACAGCGTCGAGCACCGGGGAGCTGTTTTTT.